Following are 32 T cell receptor beta chains from one sample sequenced in a study of cytomegalovirus exposure and HLA in healthy donors. Researchers ran the PCR with 60 Vbeta and 13 Jbeta primers. Data came from immunoSEQ multiplex PCR; TCRdb stores just in-frame clones and leaves some out. This sample yields about 95,000 clones, of which about 74% are seen a single time; approximately 16% belongs to the top ten. The sequencing input was PBMCs. The receptors here all came from a woman aged 50 to 60 in good health and CMV-seropositive.

This clone showed up just once. V is TRBV5-5 and J is TRBJ2-1, with a weak D call TRBD2 (5 bases). There are 14 residues in the CDR3. Between the trimmed V and J ends, which lost 6 bases and 0 bases, there was a span of 10 bases. Germline-derived CDR1 and CDR2 are SGHKS and YYEKEE (reference sequence). DNA of the CDR3: TGTGCCAGCACCCAGCGGAGCTCCTACAATGAGCAGTTCTTC. Translated, it gives CASTQRSSYNEQFF.

This sequence joins TRBV28 and TRBJ1-4, with 7 bases aligning to TRBD1. CDR3 length: 12 amino acids. The germline CDR1 and CDR2 sequences are MDHEN and SYDVKM. Losses at the gene ends were 8 bases for V and 6 bases for J; bases not matched to a gene: 3. This CDR3 reads CASGTEYEKLFF. The DNA for the CDR3 is TGTGCCAGCGGGACAGAGTATGAAAAACTGTTTTTT.

V and J are TRBV19 and TRBJ1-5; tentative D call: TRBD1 (6 bases). CDR1 and CDR2 from the germline V gene are LNHDA and SQIVND (reference sequence). Trimming took off 2 bases at V and 1 base at J, with 12 bases between the two ends. The CDR3 loop spans 16 amino acids. In DNA, the CDR3 is TGTGCCAGTAGTATAACGGGCGGACAGAGCAATCAGCCCCAGCATTTT. It codes for CASSITGGQSNQPQHF.

The rearrangement links TRBV14 to TRBJ2-7, with a weak D call TRBD2 (6 bases). CDR1 and CDR2 from the germline V gene are SGHDN and FVKESK. V gave up 4 bases and J gave up 0 bases, with 13 bases separating them. There are 15 residues in the CDR3. The CDR3 is CASSLGGASSYEQYF. The CDR3 DNA reads as TGTGCCAGCAGCCTCGGAGGGGCGAGCTCCTACGAGCAGTACTTC.

The V and J genes are TRBV5-1 and TRBJ2-5, with 9 bases fitting TRBD2. The CDR3 has 16 amino acids. Germline trimming cut 7 bases from V and 2 bases from J; bases unmatched to any gene: 12. The germline V gene has CDR1 SGHRS and CDR2 YFSETQ. For the CDR3, the DNA is TGCGCCAGCTGGCGGGAGGGCCGGGTCGGGCAAGAGACCCAGTACTTC. It specifies CASWREGRVGQETQYF.

The rearrangement links TRBV10-3 to TRBJ1-5, with a tentative D call TRBD1 (6 bases). Germline V gives CDR1 ENHRY, CDR2 SYGVKD. This CDR3 spans 17 amino acids. V shed 0 bases and J shed 4 bases, with 16 bases lying between them. The CDR3 region has the DNA TGTGCCATCAGTGAGTCGATCGCACAGGGAATGAATCAGCCCCAGCATTTT. Its protein is CAISESIAQGMNQPQHF.

The genes are TRBV6-5 and TRBJ2-7; 10 nucleotides line up with TRBD2. V trimming: 0 bases; J trimming: 3 bases; junction bases outside the gene matches: 2. Germline assignment: CDR1 MNHEY and CDR2 SVGAGI. CDR3 length equals 15 residues. The CDR3 DNA reads as TGTGCCAGCAGTTACTCGCCTAGCGGGAGCTACGAGCAGTACTTC. Translating gives CASSYSPSGSYEQYF.

V is TRBV10-1 and J is TRBJ2-7, with 7 nucleotides matching TRBD1. V lost 5 bases and J lost 2; bases outside the gene matches: 6. Germline CDR1 is WNHNN and CDR2 is SYGVQD (reference sequence). CDR3 length equals 14 residues. The CDR3 region is CASSPTGQPYEQYF. DNA for the CDR3: TGCGCCAGCAGTCCAACGGGACAGCCCTACGAGCAGTACTTC.

This clone showed up just a few times. CDR3 in DNA: TGTGCCAGCAGCTTGGAGAGAGGGAAACTGTTTTTT. Protein: CASSLERGKLFF. The chain joins TRBV5-4 to TRBJ1-4; no clear D. Trimming shortened V by 0 bases and J by 11 bases, and 8 bases separated the two germline ends. This CDR3 region has 12 residues. In germline, CDR1 is SGHNT, CDR2 YYREEE (reference sequence).

This rearrangement joins TRBV7-2 to TRBJ2-7, with 12 bases identical to TRBD2. The CDR3 spans 15 residues. The ends lost 7 bases at V and 4 bases at J; junction bases unmatched: 8. The V gene's germline CDR1 is SGHTA and CDR2 FQGNSA. CDR3 DNA: TGTGCCAGCACAAGGACTAGCGGGATCCAATACGAGCAGTACTTC. Its protein is CASTRTSGIQYEQYF.

This clone came up a few times. This rearrangement joins TRBV19 to TRBJ1-2; 9 bases align to TRBD1. Looked up from germline, CDR1 is LNHDA and CDR2 is SQIVND (reference sequence). The CDR3 is 13 residues long. Losses at the gene ends were 8 bases for V and 8 bases for J; bases not matched to a gene: 9. DNA of the CDR3: TGTGCCAGTCTTCCCGGGACAGGGTCAGGCTACACCTTC. Its translation is CASLPGTGSGYTF.

This clone was seen just once. V and J are TRBV19 and TRBJ2-1; D gene unclear. The CDR3 covers 11 residues. Germline V CDR1 and CDR2: LNHDA, SQIVND (reference sequence). Trimming left V 3 bases short and J 8 bases short, with 5 bases between. For the CDR3, the DNA is TGTGCCAGTAGTATTATCCATGAGCAGTTCTTC. Translation gives CASSIIHEQFF. The full variable domain, its missing parts supplied by reference TRBV19 and TRBJ2-1, is DGGITQSPKYLFRKEGQNVTLSCEQNLNHDAMYWYRQDPGQGLRLIYYSQIVNDFQKGDIAEGYSVSREKKESFPLTVTSAQKNPTAFYLCASSIIHEQFFGPGTRLTVL.

The CDR3, as DNA: TGTGCCAGCAGGGTGACTTTAGGTATAGATACGCAGTATTTT. Its protein is CASRVTLGIDTQYF. The J gene is TRBJ2-3, the V gene TRBV2; the D is unclear. Trimming pared 6 bases from V and 5 bases from J, leaving 15 bases between. Germline V lookup: CDR1 SNHLY, CDR2 FYNNEI. The CDR3 is 14 amino acids.

The CDR3 region is CASSEIGGGNQPQHF. In nucleotides, the CDR3 is TGTGCCAGCAGTGAAATTGGCGGGGGCAATCAGCCCCAGCATTTT. The J gene is TRBJ1-5, the V gene TRBV6-1, with D unresolved. Germline V lookup: CDR1 MNHNS, CDR2 SASEGT. Trimming shortened V by 2 bases and J by 2 bases, and 10 bases separated the two germline ends. CDR3 size: 15 residues.

This clone was recorded a few times. The CDR3 loop reads CSVDPGQGGEKLFF. CDR3 in DNA: TGCAGCGTTGATCCTGGACAGGGGGGAGAAAAACTGTTTTTT. The rearrangement links TRBV29-1 to TRBJ1-4, with 10 bases matching TRBD1. The CDR3 length is 14 residues. The junction had 6 bases not matched to a gene; V was cut back by 3 bases and J by 8 bases. CDR1 and CDR2 (germline): SQVTM, ANQGSEA.

A note on this clone: The junction does not match germline at one end; this may be a read error. This sample also contains other DNA sequences that code for the same CDR3. This chain uses TRBV2 with TRBJ2-1, with 10 nucleotides matching TRBD2. Per the germline V gene, CDR1 is SNHLY and CDR2 is FYNNEI. The CDR3 runs 15 residues. The CDR3, as DNA: TGTGCTAGCAGCAACCTAGCGGGGGCCTACAATGAGCAGTTCTTC. Its translation: CASSNLAGAYNEQFF.

The V and J genes are TRBV4-1 and TRBJ2-3, with D possibly TRBD1 on 6 matching bases. V lost 2 bases to trimming and J lost 3 bases, with 15 bases between them. The CDR3 has 16 amino acids. Germline V lookup: CDR1 MGHRA, CDR2 YSYEKL. The CDR3 coding sequence is TGCGCCAGCAGCCAACCGACAGGATTCGGGACAGATACGCAGTATTTT. Protein sequence: CASSQPTGFGTDTQYF.

The J gene is TRBJ2-3, the V gene TRBV2; a weak D match, TRBD2 (5 bases). The germline CDR1 and CDR2 sequences are SNHLY and FYNNEI. With 6 bases removed from V and 2 bases from J, the gap between germline ends came to 18 bases. The CDR3 has 16 residues. This chain's CDR3 is CASSPLLVSLTDTQYF. Written as DNA, the CDR3 is TGTGCCAGCAGCCCCCTACTAGTAAGCCTCACAGATACGCAGTATTTT.

This sequence joins TRBV2 and TRBJ2-5, with 7 bases aligning to TRBD1. The ends lost 8 bases at V and 11 bases at J; junction bases unmatched: 23. The CDR3 totals 16 residues. Germline lookup yields CDR1 SNHLY and CDR2 FYNNEI. The CDR3 nucleotides read TGTGCCAGCGGGAAAACGTTGGGGTCAGGGGGTGGGGAGCAGTACTTC. It translates to CASGKTLGSGGGEQYF.

This rearrangement joins TRBV5-1 to TRBJ2-2; TRBD2 aligns across 11 bases. V shed 2 bases, J shed 7 bases, and the junction held 7 bases outside the gene matches. Germline V gene lookup returns CDR1 SGHRS and CDR2 YFSETQ. The CDR3 has 16 residues. CDR3 nucleotides: TGCGCCAGCAGCTTATCTAGCGGGAGGCTCATCGGGGAGCTGTTTTTT. It encodes CASSLSSGRLIGELFF.

The chain carries TRBV5-1 and TRBJ2-7; D perhaps matches TRBD2 (6 bases). This CDR3 has 13 amino acids. V shed 7 bases and J shed 5 bases, with 16 bases lying between them. Germline CDR1 reads SGHRS; CDR2 reads YFSETQ. CDR3 coding DNA: TGCGCCAGCTCCGGGGACCGGGGGAACGAGCAGTACTTC. This translates into CASSGDRGNEQYF.

The CDR3 nucleotides are TGTGCCAGCAGCTTCAACGGAGATAATTCACCCCTCCACTTT. This gives the protein CASSFNGDNSPLHF. The gene calls are TRBV11-2 and TRBJ1-6; D unresolved. In germline, CDR1 is SGHAT, CDR2 FQNNGV. This CDR3 is built from 14 residues. V was shortened by 3 bases and J by 5 bases, with 8 bases between the two germline ends.

This clone was recorded a few times. The V gene is TRBV6-4, the J gene TRBJ2-1; TRBD2 matches at 12 bases. The trim removed 5 bases at V and 9 bases at J, leaving 5 bases unmatched. The CDR3 runs to 14 residues. Germline loops: CDR1 MRHNA, CDR2 SNTAGT. CDR3 bases: TGTGCCAGCAGTACACTAGCGGGAGGCGGTGAGCAGTTCTTC. Its translation: CASSTLAGGGEQFF.

This sequence joins TRBV7-3 and TRBJ2-1, with 10 bases identical to TRBD2. Germline lookup yields CDR1 SGHTA and CDR2 FQGTGA. V trimming: 2 bases; J trimming: 4 bases; junction bases outside the gene matches: 5. The CDR3 spans 16 residues. The chain's CDR3 is CASSLRGTSVYNEQFF. In DNA, the CDR3 is TGTGCCAGCAGCTTACGTGGGACTAGCGTTTACAATGAGCAGTTCTTC.

This clone was observed a single time. This chain uses TRBV14 with TRBJ2-2; 11 nucleotides match TRBD2. There are 17 residues in the CDR3. V lost 2 bases, J lost 6 bases, and 8 bases stayed unmatched. Per the germline V gene, CDR1 is SGHDN and CDR2 is FVKESK. CDR3 in DNA: TGTGCCAGCAGCCAAAGGGCGCTAGCGGGAGGCCCCGGGGAGCTGTTTTTT. Translating it yields CASSQRALAGGPGELFF.

The rearrangement joins TRBV5-6 to TRBJ2-5, with 14 bases fitting TRBD2. Per the germline V gene, CDR1 is SGHDT and CDR2 is YYEEEE. With 6 bases clipped from V and 2 bases from J, the junction kept 15 bases outside the gene matches. This CDR3 is 19 amino acids long. The CDR3: CASTILGGLAGAGQETQYF. CDR3 DNA: TGTGCCAGCACCATCTTGGGGGGACTAGCGGGAGCGGGGCAAGAGACCCAGTACTTC. The variable domain in full, with the rest retrieved from reference TRBV5-6 and TRBJ2-5, is DAGVTQSPTHLIKTRGQQVTLRCSPKSGHDTVSWYQQALGQGPQFIFQYYEEEERQRGNFPDRFSGHQFPNYSSELNVNALLLGDSALYLCASTILGGLAGAGQETQYFGPGTRLLVL.

The chain recombines TRBV18 with TRBJ1-2, with a possible D match to TRBD1 (5 bases). The CDR3 sequence is 14 residues long. V lost 2 bases and J 9 bases, leaving 16 bases between the germline ends. Germline V gives CDR1 KGHSH, CDR2 LQKENI. CDR3 residues: CASSPGVSQGSYTF. CDR3 coding DNA: TGTGCCAGCTCACCAGGCGTTTCCCAGGGAAGCTACACCTTC. Together with reference TRBV18 and TRBJ1-2, the CDR3 gives the full variable domain: NAGVMQNPRHLVRRRGQEARLRCSPMKGHSHVYWYRQLPEEGLKFMVYLQKENIIDESGMPKERFSAEFPKEGPSILRIQQVVRGDSAAYFCASSPGVSQGSYTFGSGTRLTVV.

The chain is built from TRBV7-9 and TRBJ1-1; D is uncertain. Germline V lookup: CDR1 SEHNR, CDR2 FQNEAQ (reference sequence). The CDR3 has 16 residues. V was shortened by 5 bases and J by 4 bases, with 20 bases between the two germline ends. The CDR3 protein is CASSPWEHGVSTEAFF. CDR3 DNA sequence: TGTGCCAGCAGCCCATGGGAACACGGGGTTAGCACTGAAGCTTTCTTT.

The CDR3 spells CASSFSSYNSPLHF. CDR3 bases: TGTGCCAGCAGTTTCAGCTCCTATAATTCACCCCTCCACTTT. This rearrangement joins TRBV27 to TRBJ1-6; no clear D. Trimming removed 3 bases at V and 0 bases at J, with 3 bases between. This CDR3 region has 14 residues. CDR1 is MNHEY and CDR2 is SMNVEV in the germline V gene (reference sequence).

The chain carries TRBV19 and TRBJ2-1, with 7 bases fitting TRBD2. Germline values: CDR1 LNHDA, CDR2 SQIVND (reference sequence). This CDR3 spans 14 amino acids. The J segment lost 3 bases and the V segment lost 6 bases, leaving 5 bases of the junction unmatched. The DNA of the CDR3 is TGTGCCAGTAGGCCTAGCGGAGACTACAATGAGCAGTTCTTC. The encoded protein is CASRPSGDYNEQFF.

This clone was counted between two and nine times. The chain employs TRBV27 and TRBJ2-1; 11 bases are a match to TRBD2. This CDR3 spans 14 amino acids. V trimming: 5 bases; J trimming: 9 bases; junction bases outside the gene matches: 6. Germline V lookup: CDR1 MNHEY, CDR2 SMNVEV (reference sequence). For the CDR3, the DNA is TGTGCCAGCAGTCCCGGGACTAGCGGATCTGAGCAGTTCTTC. Protein product: CASSPGTSGSEQFF.

The V gene is TRBV5-6, the J gene TRBJ2-5; 7 bases are a match to TRBD1. Matching the DNA end better, TRBJ2-7 makes the J call doubtful. Germline V gene data show CDR1 as SGHDT and CDR2 as YYEEEE. This CDR3 is built from 14 residues. The CDR3 coding sequence is TGTGCCAGCAGCTCCATGGACAGGATGTACGAGCAGTACTTC. Residues: CASSSMDRMYEQYF.